Below are 18 T cell receptor beta chains sequenced from a single sample in a study of blood T cell repertoires in COVID-19. The repertoire was sequenced with immunoSEQ multiplex PCR; TCRdb's copy has only in-frame clones and lacks some. The sample lists tens of thousands of clones; roughly 87% were seen once. The sample was peripheral blood. All receptors come from a woman older than 75 in a cohort sampled during active or convalescent COVID-19.

The chain recombines TRBV6-6 with TRBJ2-2; D not resolved. This CDR3 has 11 amino acids. The germline gives CDR1 MNHNY, CDR2 SVGAGI (reference sequence). Trimming shortened V by 6 bases and J by 5 bases, and 4 bases separated the two germline ends. The CDR3 coding sequence is TGTGCCAGCAGACTGACCGGGGAGCTGTTTTTT. It encodes CASRLTGELFF.

The V gene is TRBV9, the J gene TRBJ1-1; D gene unclear. Germline CDR1 and CDR2: SGDLS and YYNGEE. V lost 0 bases, J lost 1 base, and 7 bases lay in between. This CDR3 region has 14 residues. The CDR3 loop is CASSVATGNTEAFF. Here the CDR3 DNA reads TGTGCCAGCAGCGTAGCTACGGGGAACACTGAAGCTTTCTTT.

The chain couples TRBV3-1 (or the pseudogene TRBV3-2) to TRBJ2-2; 8 bases are a match to TRBD2. The ends lost 0 bases at V and 5 bases at J; junction bases unmatched: 8. This CDR3 contains 17 residues. Germline loops: CDR1 LGHDT, CDR2 YNNKEL (reference sequence). CDR3 bases: TGTGCCAGCAGCCAAGATCTAGGGGTAGCGGGAACCGGGGAGCTGTTTTTT. Translated: CASSQDLGVAGTGELFF.

This rearrangement joins TRBV12-3 or TRBV12-4 to TRBJ1-1; D gene unclear. The CDR3 extends over 13 amino acids. Trimming shortened V by 2 bases and J by 4 bases, and 8 bases separated the two germline ends. The CDR3 region is CASSLIRGTEAFF. CDR3 nucleotide sequence: TGTGCCAGCAGTTTAATCCGGGGCACTGAAGCTTTCTTT.

The genes are TRBV12-3 or TRBV12-4 and TRBJ1-2; 7 bases are a match to TRBD1. The CDR3 has 13 residues. With 8 bases clipped from V and 2 bases from J, the junction kept 5 bases outside the gene matches. The DNA for the CDR3 is TGTGCCAGCCAGGGGGGTCACAACTATGGCTACACCTTC. It yields the protein CASQGGHNYGYTF.

This clone was seen more than once but under ten times. The J gene is TRBJ1-5, the V gene TRBV7-9, with unresolved D. V was shortened by 5 bases and J by 7 bases, with 21 bases between the two germline ends. CDR3 length: 16 amino acids. Germline V CDR1 and CDR2: SEHNR, FQNEAQ (reference sequence). As DNA, the CDR3 is TGTGCCAGCAGCCTCTCGCGATGGGGATCGGGACAGCCCCAGCATTTT. This translates into CASSLSRWGSGQPQHF.

This clone has only one observation. V usage is TRBV6-6 and J usage is TRBJ2-1, with TRBD2 identical over 9 bases. V shed 5 bases and J 6 bases; nucleotides not matched to a gene: 11. CDR1 MNHNY and CDR2 SVGAGI come from the germline V gene (reference sequence). This CDR3 is 16 amino acids long. As DNA, the CDR3 is TGTGCCAGCAGTCCCCTATTGCGGGGGGGCACCAATGAGCAGTTCTTC. Translation gives CASSPLLRGGTNEQFF.

The V and J genes are TRBV2 and TRBJ1-1; 9 nucleotides line up with TRBD1. The CDR3 consists of 12 residues. Germline trimming cut 6 bases from V and 9 bases from J; bases unmatched to any gene: 5. From germline, CDR1 is SNHLY and CDR2 FYNNEI. CDR3 sequence: CASRVGTGKAFF. DNA of the CDR3: TGTGCCAGCAGAGTCGGGACAGGGAAAGCTTTCTTT.

The chain combines TRBV6-6 with TRBJ2-1; 9 bases fit TRBD1. The germline V gene has CDR1 MNHNY and CDR2 SVGAGI (reference sequence). The CDR3 runs 14 residues. Trimming took 6 bases from V and 7 from J; bases not matched to a gene: 7. The CDR3 DNA sequence: TGTGCCAGCAGGGGACAGGGTACACAAAATGAGCAGTTCTTC. Protein: CASRGQGTQNEQFF.

The gene calls are TRBV6-6 and TRBJ2-3, with 10 positions matching TRBD2. Trimming at V came to 5 bases and at J to 2 bases, leaving 4 bases not matched to a gene. Per the germline V gene, CDR1 is MNHNY and CDR2 is SVGAGI (reference sequence). This CDR3 region has 15 residues. The CDR3 DNA is TGTGCCAGCAGTCGTAGCGGGAGGCCCACAGATACGCAGTATTTT. Translating it yields CASSRSGRPTDTQYF.

This chain joins TRBV4-1 and TRBJ1-4; 8 nucleotides line up with TRBD1. V was pared by 0 bases and J by 7 bases, with 4 bases of the junction left unmatched. In germline, CDR1 is MGHRA, CDR2 YSYEKL. The CDR3 is 15 amino acids. CDR3 in amino acids: CASSQDYRGAEKLFF. Here the CDR3 DNA reads TGCGCCAGCAGCCAAGATTACAGGGGGGCTGAAAAACTGTTTTTT.

The genes are TRBV3-1 (or the pseudogene TRBV3-2) and TRBJ2-3; TRBD2 aligns across 13 bases. V lost 5 bases, J lost 0 bases, and 8 bases stayed unmatched. Germline V gives CDR1 LGHDT, CDR2 YNNKEL (reference sequence). There are 18 residues in the CDR3. CDR3 in DNA: TGTGCCAGCAGCTCCACTAGCGGGGGGGCCACTAGCACAGATACGCAGTATTTT. As protein: CASSSTSGGATSTDTQYF.

This chain uses TRBV9 with TRBJ2-3; D perhaps matches TRBD1 (6 bases). V lost 1 base and J lost 2, with 14 bases in between. CDR3 length: 16 amino acids. Germline V gene lookup returns CDR1 SGDLS and CDR2 YYNGEE. The CDR3 sequence is CASSVMGQTTTDTQYF. CDR3 DNA: TGTGCCAGCAGCGTAATGGGACAAACTACCACAGATACGCAGTATTTT. The whole variable domain, remainder taken from reference TRBV9 and TRBJ2-3, is DSGVTQTPKHLITATGQRVTLRCSPRSGDLSVYWYQQSLDQGLQFLIQYYNGEERAKGNILERFSAQQFPDLHSELNLSSLELGDSALYFCASSVMGQTTTDTQYFGPGTRLTVL.

The J gene is TRBJ2-5, the V gene TRBV10-1, with D perhaps matching TRBD1 (5 bases). Trimming removed 2 bases at V and 7 bases at J, with 14 bases between. There are 14 residues in the CDR3. Germline CDR1 reads WNHNN; CDR2 reads SYGVQD (reference sequence). CDR3 sequence reads: CASSEETVRGTQYF. The CDR3 bases are TGCGCCAGCAGTGAGGAGACAGTAAGGGGGACCCAGTACTTC.

The chain is built from TRBV3-1 (or the pseudogene TRBV3-2) and TRBJ2-3; 8 positions agree with TRBD1. Germline loops: CDR1 LGHDT, CDR2 YNNKEL (reference sequence). With V trimmed by 5 bases and J by 4 bases, 8 bases remained unmatched. The CDR3 covers 15 residues. DNA of the CDR3: TGTGCCAGCAGCGCCGGGACAGGTAAACCAGATACGCAGTATTTT. It codes for CASSAGTGKPDTQYF.

The chain joins TRBV6-5 to TRBJ1-6; D perhaps matches TRBD1 (6 bases). The germline gives CDR1 MNHEY, CDR2 SVGAGI. This CDR3 is built from 14 residues. Trimming stripped 11 bases from V and 9 bases from J, with 20 bases between. The CDR3 nucleotides are TGTGCCTCCTTCCCGAACAGGGTTGGTTCACCCCTCCACTTT. As protein: CASFPNRVGSPLHF.

The V call is TRBV11-3, the J call TRBJ1-3; the D is unclear. Per germline, CDR1 SGHNT and CDR2 YENEEA. Deletions cut 5 bases from V and 2 bases from J, with 7 bases between. The CDR3 contains 13 residues. The chain's CDR3 is CASSLEAGNTIYF. The CDR3 nucleotides are TGTGCCAGCAGCCTCGAGGCTGGAAACACCATATATTTT.

The chain combines TRBV10-2 with TRBJ1-4; the D is unclear. The CDR3 runs to 15 residues. V lost 0 bases to trimming and J lost 6 bases, with 11 bases between them. CDR1 WSHSY and CDR2 SAAADI come from the germline V gene. CDR3 residues: CASSESGGYYEKLFF. The CDR3 DNA sequence: TGCGCCAGCAGTGAGTCGGGAGGGTACTATGAAAAACTGTTTTTT.